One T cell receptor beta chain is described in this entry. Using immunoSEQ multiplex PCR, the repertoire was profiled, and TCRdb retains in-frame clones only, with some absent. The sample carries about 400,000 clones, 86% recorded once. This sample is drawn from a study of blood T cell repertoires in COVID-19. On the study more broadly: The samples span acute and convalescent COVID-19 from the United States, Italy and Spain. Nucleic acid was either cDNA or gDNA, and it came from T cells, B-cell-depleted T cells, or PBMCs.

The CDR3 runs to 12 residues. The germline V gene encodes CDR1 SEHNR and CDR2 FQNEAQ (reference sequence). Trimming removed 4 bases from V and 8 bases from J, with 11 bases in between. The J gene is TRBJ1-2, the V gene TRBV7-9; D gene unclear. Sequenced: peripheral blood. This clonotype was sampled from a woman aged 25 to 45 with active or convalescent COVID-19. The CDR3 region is CASSSPGEGYTF. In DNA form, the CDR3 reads TGTGCCAGCAGCTCCCCCGGGGAAGGCTACACCTTC.